Sequencing of this T cell receptor beta chain was carried out in a study of T cell repertoires in cytomegalovirus infection. This clonotype has a handful of counts. What it binds is not known. CDR3 length equals 15 residues. Looked up from germline, CDR1 is MNHEY and CDR2 is SMNVEV (reference sequence). Trimming left V 2 bases short and J 0 bases short, with 8 bases between. One entry per CDR3 protein results from TCRdb running MiXCR on the reads. The sample consists of about 220,000 distinct CDR3 sequences, around two fifths of them appearing once. The source was CD8+ T cells from cultured PBMCs, collected from culture after CMV antigen stimulation. This chain connects TRBV27 to TRBJ1-3, with D possibly matching TRBD1 (5 bases). The receptor's source is a human donor in good health (CMV status not recorded). Some clones in this sample may be carry-over from other donors' samples. DNA of the CDR3: TGTGCCAGCAGTTTAACCGGGGGCTCTGGAAACACCATATATTTT. Residues: CASSLTGGSGNTIYF.